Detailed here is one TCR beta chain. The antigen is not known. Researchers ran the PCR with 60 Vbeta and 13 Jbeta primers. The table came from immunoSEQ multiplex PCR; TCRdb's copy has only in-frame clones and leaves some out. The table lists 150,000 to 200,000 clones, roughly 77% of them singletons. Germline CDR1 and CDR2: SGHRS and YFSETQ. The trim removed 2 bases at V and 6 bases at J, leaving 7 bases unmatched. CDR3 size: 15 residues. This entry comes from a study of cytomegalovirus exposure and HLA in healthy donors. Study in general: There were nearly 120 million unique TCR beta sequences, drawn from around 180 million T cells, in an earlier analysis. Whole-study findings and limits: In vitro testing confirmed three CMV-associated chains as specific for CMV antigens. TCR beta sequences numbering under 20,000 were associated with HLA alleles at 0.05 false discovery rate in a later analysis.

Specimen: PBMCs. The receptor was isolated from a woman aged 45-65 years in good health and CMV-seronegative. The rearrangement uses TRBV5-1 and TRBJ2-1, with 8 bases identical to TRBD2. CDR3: CASSFSGKSTNEQFF. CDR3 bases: TGCGCCAGCAGCTTTAGCGGGAAATCAACCAATGAGCAGTTCTTC.